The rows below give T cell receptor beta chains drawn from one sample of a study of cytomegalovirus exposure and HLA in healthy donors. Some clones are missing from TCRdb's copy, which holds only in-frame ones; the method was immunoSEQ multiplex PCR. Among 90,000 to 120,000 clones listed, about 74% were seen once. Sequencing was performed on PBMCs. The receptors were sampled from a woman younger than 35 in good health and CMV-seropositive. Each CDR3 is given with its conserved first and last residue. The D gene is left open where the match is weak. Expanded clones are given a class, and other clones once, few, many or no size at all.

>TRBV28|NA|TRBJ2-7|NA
CASSLEGEQQYF
TGTGCCAGCAGTTTAGAGGGTGAGCAGCAGTACTTC
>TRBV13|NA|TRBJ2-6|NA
CASSSFYRVGANVLTF
TGTGCCAGCAGCTCCTTTTACAGGGTTGGGGCCAACGTCCTGACTTTC
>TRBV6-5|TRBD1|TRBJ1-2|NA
CASSFSPGQGSGYTF
TGTGCCAGCAGTTTTTCTCCGGGACAGGGTTCTGGCTACACCTTC
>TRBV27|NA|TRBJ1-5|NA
CASSLTDRGQPQHF
TGTGCCAGCAGTTTAACAGACCGGGGTCAGCCCCAGCATTTT
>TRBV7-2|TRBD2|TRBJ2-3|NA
CASSQGLGLDTQYF
TGTGCCAGCAGCCAAGGACTAGGTCTAGATACGCAGTATTTT
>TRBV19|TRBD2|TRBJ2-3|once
CASSVGGGLHTDTQYF
TGTGCCAGTAGCGTCGGGGGGGGACTCCACACAGATACGCAGTATTTT
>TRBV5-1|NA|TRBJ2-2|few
CASSRERAENTGELFF
TGCGCCAGCAGCCGGGAGCGGGCGGAGAACACCGGGGAGCTGTTTTTT
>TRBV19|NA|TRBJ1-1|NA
CASSITPIPGTEAFF
TGTGCCAGTAGTATAACCCCAATCCCGGGCACTGAAGCTTTCTTT
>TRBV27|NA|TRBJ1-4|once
CASSTDTATNEKLFF
TGTGCCAGCAGCACTGACACAGCAACTAATGAAAAACTGTTTTTT
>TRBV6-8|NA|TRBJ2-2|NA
CASRSPDTGELFF
TGTGCCAGCAGGTCCCCGGACACCGGGGAGCTGTTTTTT
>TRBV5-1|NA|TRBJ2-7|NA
CASSHASPDYEQYF
TGCGCCAGCAGCCATGCTAGCCCAGATTACGAGCAGTACTTC
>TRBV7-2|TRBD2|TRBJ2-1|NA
CASSFPLAGSSYNEQFF
TGTGCCAGCAGCTTTCCTTTAGCGGGAAGCTCCTACAATGAGCAGTTCTTC
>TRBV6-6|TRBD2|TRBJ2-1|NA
CATLAGGTYNEQFF
TGTGCCACCTTAGCGGGAGGCACCTACAATGAGCAGTTCTTC
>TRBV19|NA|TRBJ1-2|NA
CASSIRDTLNYGYTF
TGTGCCAGTAGTATCCGGGACACACTGAACTATGGCTACACCTTC
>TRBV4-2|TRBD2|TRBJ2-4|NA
CASSQDTPGLAGGIAKNIQYF
TGTGCCAGCAGCCAAGATACCCCGGGACTAGCGGGAGGAATAGCCAAAAACATTCAGTACTTC
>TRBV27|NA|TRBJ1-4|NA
CASSLGAGKLFF
TGTGCCAGCAGTTTGGGGGCAGGTAAACTGTTTTTT
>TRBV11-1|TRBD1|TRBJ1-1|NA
CASSFRQGKMEAFF
TGTGCCAGCAGCTTTAGACAGGGGAAGATGGAGGCTTTCTTT
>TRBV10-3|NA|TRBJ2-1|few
CAISEGGNEQFF
TGTGCCATCAGTGAAGGGGGAAATGAGCAGTTCTTC
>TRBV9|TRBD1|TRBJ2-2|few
CASSVGGQGANTGELFF
TGTGCCAGCAGCGTAGGGGGACAGGGGGCGAACACCGGGGAGCTGTTTTTT
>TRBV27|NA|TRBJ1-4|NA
CASREVGGFNEKLFF
TGTGCCAGCAGAGAGGTGGGCGGGTTTAATGAAAAACTGTTTTTT
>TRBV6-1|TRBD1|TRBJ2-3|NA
CASSVQGGTDTQYF
TGTGCCAGCAGTGTGCAGGGGGGCACAGATACGCAGTATTTT
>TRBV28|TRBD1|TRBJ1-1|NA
CASSFPQGALRTGTEAFF
TGTGCCAGCAGTTTCCCACAGGGGGCTTTAAGAACGGGCACTGAAGCTTTCTTT
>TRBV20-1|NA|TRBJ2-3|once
CSASGADTQYF
TGCAGTGCTAGCGGGGCAGATACGCAGTATTTT
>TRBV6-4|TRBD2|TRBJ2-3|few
CASSDLAGGLTDTQYF
TGTGCCAGCAGTGACCTAGCGGGAGGCCTCACAGATACGCAGTATTTT